This T cell receptor (beta chain) came from a study of CXCR3-negative and CXCR3-positive naive CD8 T cells (dated by TCRdb to the late 2010s). Describing the broader study: In total, about 130 million TRB reads were obtained, or roughly 1.5 +/- 0.3 million reads per library. Data from fewer than 12 donors, pooled across two independent experiments, went into the diversity and physicochemical repertoire analyses. The TRBV-TRBJ cluster analysis covered naive subsets from about 5 donors and memory cells from 3 donors.

According to the germline V gene, CDR1 reads MGHRA and CDR2 reads YSYEKL. The CDR3 spans 15 residues, from the cysteine through the phenylalanine. No DNA is given. Findings and caveats that apply to the study as a whole: Within the same donor, TRBV-TRBJ usage looked similar between naive CXCR3-negative and CXCR3-positive cells, but memory cells had distinct patterns. TRB CDR3s from CXCR3-positive naive cells showed higher hydrophobicity (lower Kidera factor 4), lower energy, and higher strength and volume indices than CXCR3-negative naive cells. Comparably high repertoire diversity was found in both naive subsets, whereas much lower repertoire diversity was found in memory CD8+ T cells. Freshly isolated PBMCs were used for most assays because CXCR3 expression went down partially after cryopreservation. Because surface CD5, which has been linked to self-reactivity in mice, was comparable between naive subsets, TCR interaction strength was also inferred from TRB CDR3 physicochemical properties.

As regards this clonotype: The target of this receptor is not known.

For every CD8+ T cell subset, over 250,000 cells were flow-sorted straight into RLT lysis buffer, and each subset was sorted in triplicate. To exclude memory contaminants, naive CD8+ T cells were stringently defined as CD45RO-CCR7+CD27+CD95-. Standard density gradient centrifugation was used to isolate peripheral blood mononuclear cells from buffy coats. Naive CXCR3-negative and CXCR3-positive CD8+ T cells were flow-sorted using a FACSAria III. Total RNA was extracted from sorted cells using an RNeasy Mini Kit. TCRdb records NextSeq 550 as the sequencer. The Human TCR Profiling Kit (MiLaboratory) was used to prepare UMI-labeled 5' RACE TRB cDNA libraries. The full amount of extracted RNA was used for cDNA synthesis, and the full amount of resulting cDNA was used for PCR amplification. Libraries were prepared in parallel using an identical number of PCR cycles. On the authors' methods: About 54,000 +/- 9,700 unique UMI-labeled TRB cDNA molecules per library were extracted with MIGEC and MiXCR, with at least two reads per UMI required. An average of approximately 40,000 +/- 10,000 functional in-frame TRB CDR3 nucleotide clonotypes without stop codons was found per library. After each sample was downsampled to 5000 UMI-labeled TRB molecules, VDJtools was used to calculate diversity metrics such as normalized Shannon-Wiener and Chao1. Clonotype-size-weighted physicochemical properties of the central five CDR3 residues (interaction energy, strength, volume and Kidera factor 4) were computed in VDJtools. Each entry corresponds to one CDR3 protein sequence from reads that TCRdb reprocessed, and DNA is not given. These V and J calls rely on TCRdb rather than the paper's analysis. This sample's table has entries for 50,000 or so distinct CDR3 sequences. The top ten hold roughly 0.59% of the sample.

Recombination joined TRBV4-1 with TRBJ1-2. The sample taken for sequencing was naive CXCR3+ CD8+ T cells from blood. The cell subset or site label here, explained by the study, means: CD45RO-CCR7+CD27+CD95- naive CD8+ T cells expressing CXCR3 (TNR3+). The clonotype originates from a human donor in good health. Some clones in this sample may be carry-over from other donors' samples. The CDR3 reads CASSQEYTPHYGYTF.